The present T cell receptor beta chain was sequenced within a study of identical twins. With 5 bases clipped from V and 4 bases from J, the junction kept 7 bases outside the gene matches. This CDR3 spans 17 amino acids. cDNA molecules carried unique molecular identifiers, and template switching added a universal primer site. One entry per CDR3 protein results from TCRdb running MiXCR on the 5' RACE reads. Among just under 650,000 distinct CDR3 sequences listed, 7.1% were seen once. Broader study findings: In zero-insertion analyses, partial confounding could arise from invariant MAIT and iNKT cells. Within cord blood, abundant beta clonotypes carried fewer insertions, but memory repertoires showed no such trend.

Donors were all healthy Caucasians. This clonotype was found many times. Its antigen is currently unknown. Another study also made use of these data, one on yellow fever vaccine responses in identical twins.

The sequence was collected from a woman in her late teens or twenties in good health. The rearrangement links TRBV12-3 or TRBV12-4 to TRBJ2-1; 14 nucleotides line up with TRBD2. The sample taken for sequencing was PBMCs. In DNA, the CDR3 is TGTGCCAGCAGTCTTAGACTAGCGGGAGGGATGTACAATGAGCAGTTCTTC. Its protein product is CASSLRLAGGMYNEQFF.